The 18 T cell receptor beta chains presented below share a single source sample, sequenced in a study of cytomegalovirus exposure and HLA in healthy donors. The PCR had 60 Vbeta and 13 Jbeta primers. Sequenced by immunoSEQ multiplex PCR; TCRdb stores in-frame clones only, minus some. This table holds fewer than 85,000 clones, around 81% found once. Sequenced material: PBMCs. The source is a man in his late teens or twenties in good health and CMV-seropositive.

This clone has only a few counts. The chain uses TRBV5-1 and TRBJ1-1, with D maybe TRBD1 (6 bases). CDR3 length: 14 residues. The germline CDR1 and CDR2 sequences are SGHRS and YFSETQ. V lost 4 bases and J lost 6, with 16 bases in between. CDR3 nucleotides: TGCGCCAGCAGCCCGATACAGGGTAGAGCTGAAGCTTTCTTT. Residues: CASSPIQGRAEAFF.

CDR3 coding DNA: TGCGCCAGCAGCCAAGAAGGGACAGGAGTCGGTCAGCCCCAGCATTTT. Its protein product is CASSQEGTGVGQPQHF. The chain uses TRBV4-1 and TRBJ1-5; 8 bases line up with TRBD1. J gave up 6 bases and V 0 bases, and 7 bases lay outside the gene matches. The CDR3 totals 16 residues. CDR1 is MGHRA and CDR2 is YSYEKL in the germline V gene.

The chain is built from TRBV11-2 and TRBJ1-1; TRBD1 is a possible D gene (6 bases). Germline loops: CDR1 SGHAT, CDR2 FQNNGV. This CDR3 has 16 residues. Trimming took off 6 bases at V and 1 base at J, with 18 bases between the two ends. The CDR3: CASRPAEGERNTEAFF. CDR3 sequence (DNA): TGTGCCAGCAGGCCAGCCGAGGGGGAAAGGAACACTGAAGCTTTCTTT.

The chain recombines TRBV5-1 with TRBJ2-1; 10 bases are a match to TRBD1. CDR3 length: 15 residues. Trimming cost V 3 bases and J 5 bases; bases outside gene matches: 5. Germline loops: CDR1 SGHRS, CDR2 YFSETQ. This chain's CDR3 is CASSYGTGAHNEQFF. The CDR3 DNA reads TGCGCCAGCAGCTACGGGACAGGGGCTCACAATGAGCAGTTCTTC.

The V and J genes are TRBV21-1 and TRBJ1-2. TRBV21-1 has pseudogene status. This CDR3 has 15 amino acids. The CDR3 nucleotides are TGTGCCAGCAGCAAAGCCAGCGGTTTTATATCTGGCTACACCTTC. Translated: CASSKASGFISGYTF.

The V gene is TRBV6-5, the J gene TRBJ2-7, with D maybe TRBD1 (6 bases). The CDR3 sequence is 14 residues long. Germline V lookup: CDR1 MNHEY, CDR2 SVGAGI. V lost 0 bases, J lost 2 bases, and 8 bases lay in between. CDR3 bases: TGTGCCAGCAGTTACTCCCGGACAGCCTACGAGCAGTACTTC. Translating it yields CASSYSRTAYEQYF.

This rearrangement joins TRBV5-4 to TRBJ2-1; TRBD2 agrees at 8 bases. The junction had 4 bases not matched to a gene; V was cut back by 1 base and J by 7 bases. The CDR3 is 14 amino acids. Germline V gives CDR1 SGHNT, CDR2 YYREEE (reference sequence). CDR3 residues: CASSLRAGVNEQFF. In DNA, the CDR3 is TGTGCCAGCAGCTTGAGAGCGGGAGTTAATGAGCAGTTCTTC. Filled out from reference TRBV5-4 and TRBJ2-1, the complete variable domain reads ETGVTQSPTHLIKTRGQQVTLRCSSQSGHNTVSWYQQALGQGPQFIFQYYREEENGRGNFPPRFSGLQFPNYSSELNVNALELDDSALYLCASSLRAGVNEQFFGPGTRLTVL.

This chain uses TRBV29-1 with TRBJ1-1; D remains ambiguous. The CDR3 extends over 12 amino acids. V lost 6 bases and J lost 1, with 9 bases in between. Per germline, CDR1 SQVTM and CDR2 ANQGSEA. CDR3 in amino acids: CSVARGNTEAFF. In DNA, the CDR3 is TGCAGCGTGGCGCGAGGGAACACTGAAGCTTTCTTT.

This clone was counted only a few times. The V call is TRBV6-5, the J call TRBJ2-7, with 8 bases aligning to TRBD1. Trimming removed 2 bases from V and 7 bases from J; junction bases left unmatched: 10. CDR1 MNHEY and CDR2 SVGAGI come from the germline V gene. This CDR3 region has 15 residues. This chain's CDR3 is CASSYRTQGAGEQYF. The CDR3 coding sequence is TGTGCCAGCAGTTACCGGACCCAGGGGGCAGGGGAGCAGTACTTC.

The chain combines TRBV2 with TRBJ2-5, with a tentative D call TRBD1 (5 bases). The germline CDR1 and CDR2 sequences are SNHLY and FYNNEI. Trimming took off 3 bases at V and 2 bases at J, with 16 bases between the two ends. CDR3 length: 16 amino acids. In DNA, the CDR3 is TGTGCCAGCAGTGATTCGGGTAAGGGGATGCAAGAGACCCAGTACTTC. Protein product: CASSDSGKGMQETQYF. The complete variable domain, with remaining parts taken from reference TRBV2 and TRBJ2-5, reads EPEVTQTPSHQVTQMGQEVILRCVPISNHLYFYWYRQILGQKVEFLVSFYNNEISEKSEIFDDQFSVERPDGSNFTLKIRSTKLEDSAMYFCASSDSGKGMQETQYFGPGTRLLVL.

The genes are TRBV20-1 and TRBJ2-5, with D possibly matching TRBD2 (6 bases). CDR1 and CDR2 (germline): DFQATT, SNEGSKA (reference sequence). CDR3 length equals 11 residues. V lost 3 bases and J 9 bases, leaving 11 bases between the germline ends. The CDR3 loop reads CSASIPGAQYF. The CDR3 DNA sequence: TGCAGTGCTAGCATCCCGGGGGCCCAGTACTTC.

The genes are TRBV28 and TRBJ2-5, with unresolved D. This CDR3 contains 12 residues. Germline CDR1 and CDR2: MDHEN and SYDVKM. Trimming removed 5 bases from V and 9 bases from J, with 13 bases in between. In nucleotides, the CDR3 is TGTGCCAGCAGTCCCCCCCTAAGTTCCCAGTACTTC. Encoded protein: CASSPPLSSQYF.

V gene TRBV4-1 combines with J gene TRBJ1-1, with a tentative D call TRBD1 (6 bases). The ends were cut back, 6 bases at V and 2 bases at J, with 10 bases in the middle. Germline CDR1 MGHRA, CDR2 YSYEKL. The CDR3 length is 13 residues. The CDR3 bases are TGCGCCAGCAGGGCGACAGGAAACACTGAAGCTTTCTTT. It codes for CASRATGNTEAFF.

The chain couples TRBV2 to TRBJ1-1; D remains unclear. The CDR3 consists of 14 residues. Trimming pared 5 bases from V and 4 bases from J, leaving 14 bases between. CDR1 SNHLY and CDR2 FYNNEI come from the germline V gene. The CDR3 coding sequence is TGTGCCAGCAGTAGCATAATCCAGGCCACTGAAGCTTTCTTT. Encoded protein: CASSSIIQATEAFF.

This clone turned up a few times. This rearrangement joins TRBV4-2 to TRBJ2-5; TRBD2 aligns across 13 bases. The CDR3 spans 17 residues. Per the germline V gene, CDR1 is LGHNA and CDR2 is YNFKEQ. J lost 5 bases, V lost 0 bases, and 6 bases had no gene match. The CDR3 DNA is TGTGCCAGCAGCCAAGATACCGGGACTAGCGGGACGGAGACCCAGTACTTC. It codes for CASSQDTGTSGTETQYF.

The CDR3 reads CASRRAGDSYEQYF. The DNA for the CDR3 is TGTGCCAGCAGGAGGGCAGGGGACTCCTACGAGCAGTACTTC. The rearrangement joins TRBV6-1 to TRBJ2-7, with D possibly matching TRBD1 (6 bases). Trimming cost V 6 bases and J 0 bases, with 12 bases left between them. In germline, CDR1 is MNHNS, CDR2 SASEGT. CDR3 size: 14 residues.

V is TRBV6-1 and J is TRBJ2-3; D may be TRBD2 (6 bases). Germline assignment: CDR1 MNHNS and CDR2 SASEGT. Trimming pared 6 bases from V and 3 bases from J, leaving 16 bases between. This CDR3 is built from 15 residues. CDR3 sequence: CASRTLEGRTDTQYF. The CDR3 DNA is TGTGCCAGCAGGACCTTGGAGGGGCGTACAGATACGCAGTATTTT.

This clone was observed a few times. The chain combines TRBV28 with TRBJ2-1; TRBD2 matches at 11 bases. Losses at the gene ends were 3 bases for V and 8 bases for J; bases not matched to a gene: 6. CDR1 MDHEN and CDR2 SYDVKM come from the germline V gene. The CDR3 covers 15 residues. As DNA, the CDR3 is TGTGCCAGCAGTTTCTTACTAGCGGGAGTGCATGAGCAGTTCTTC. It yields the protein CASSFLLAGVHEQFF.